Below are 4 T cell receptor beta chains sequenced from a single sample in a study of cytomegalovirus exposure and HLA in healthy donors (TCRdb year 2017). The method was the immunoSEQ multiplex PCR assay. A mixture of 60 forward primers for TCR Vbeta segments and 13 reverse primers for TCR Jbeta segments was used in the multiplex PCR. Imported from immuneACCESS, the table was reduced by TCRdb to in-frame sequences with V and J called. These copies leave out some clones; in studies compared against another copy, an unresolved V gene accounts for under half, and the cause of the remainder is not known. The sample data list fewer than 200,000 clones, and roughly 78% of these were observed just once. Clones ranked in the top ten supply 2.1% of the sample. The sample taken for sequencing was PBMCs. The source is a man in his forties in good health and CMV-seronegative.

The chain has TRBV6-6 and TRBJ2-5, with D possibly matching TRBD2 (7 bases). CDR1 is MNHNY and CDR2 is SVGAGI in the germline V gene (reference sequence). The CDR3 runs 14 residues. Trimming took off 2 bases at V and 5 bases at J, with 12 bases between the two ends. CDR3: CASSYVRGQETQYF. The DNA for the CDR3 is TGTGCCAGCAGTTACGTGCGGGGGCAGGAGACCCAGTACTTC.

The chain uses TRBV4-3 and TRBJ2-3, with D maybe TRBD2 (7 bases). Between the trimmed V and J ends, which lost 1 base and 1 base, there was a span of 12 bases. The CDR3 spans 16 residues. Germline V gives CDR1 LGHNA, CDR2 YSLEER. CDR3 protein: CASSQVGGAGTDTQYF. CDR3 in DNA: TGCGCCAGCAGCCAAGTGGGGGGGGCTGGCACAGATACGCAGTATTTT.

Written as DNA, the CDR3 is TGTGCCAGCAGCAAAGGGTCTCGGCCCGGTAGCTTTCCCTACTCCTACAATGAGCAGTTCTTC. Amino acids: CASSKGSRPGSFPYSYNEQFF. The J gene is TRBJ2-1, the V gene TRBV21-1; the table names TRBD2, a call not compared with the DNA. TRBV21-1 is flagged as a pseudogene. This CDR3 region has 21 residues.

The rearrangement links TRBV11-2 to TRBJ2-7; TRBD2 aligns across 12 bases. The V gene end was trimmed by 5 bases and the J gene end by 0 bases; junction bases not matched to a gene: 11. CDR3 length: 18 amino acids. Germline V gene data show CDR1 as SGHAT and CDR2 as FQNNGV. CDR3 coding DNA: TGTGCCAGCAGCAACAGACTAGCGGGAGACGGAACCTCCTACGAGCAGTACTTC. Translation gives CASSNRLAGDGTSYEQYF. The full variable domain, rest sourced from reference TRBV11-2 and TRBJ2-7, is EAGVAQSPRYKIIEKRQSVAFWCNPISGHATLYWYQQILGQGPKLLIQFQNNGVVDDSQLPKDRFSAERLKGVDSTLKIQPAKLEDSAVYLCASSNRLAGDGTSYEQYFGPGTRLTVT.